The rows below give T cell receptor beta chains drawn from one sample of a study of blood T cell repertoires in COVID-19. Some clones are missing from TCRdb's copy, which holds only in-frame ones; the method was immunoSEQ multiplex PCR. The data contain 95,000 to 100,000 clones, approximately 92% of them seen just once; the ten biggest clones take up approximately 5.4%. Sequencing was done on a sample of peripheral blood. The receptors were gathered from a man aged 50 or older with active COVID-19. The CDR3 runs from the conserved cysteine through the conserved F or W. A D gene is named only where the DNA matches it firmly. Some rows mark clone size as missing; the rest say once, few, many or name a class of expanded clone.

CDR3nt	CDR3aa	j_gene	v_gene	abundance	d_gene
TGTGCCAGCAGCTTCGAGGAGAAGACTGAAGCTTTCTTT	CASSFEEKTEAFF	TRBJ1-1	TRBV11-2	NA	NA
TGTGCCAGCAGTATAGGGACAGGGGGAAAACTGTTTTTT	CASSIGTGGKLFF	TRBJ1-4	TRBV28	NA	TRBD1
TGTGCCAGCAATCAGGGGGCGACCCAGTACTTC	CASNQGATQYF	TRBJ2-5	TRBV12-3/TRBV12-4	NA	TRBD1
TGTGCCAGCAGTGAGGGCAACCTGGGGACCCAGTACTTC	CASSEGNLGTQYF	TRBJ2-5	TRBV2	NA	NA
TGTGCCAGCAGCTCAAGACGCCGGTCCGGGACTAGCGGATCCTTCTACGAGCAGTACTTC	CASSSRRRSGTSGSFYEQYF	TRBJ2-7	TRBV3-1/TRBV3-2	NA	TRBD2
TGTGCCAGCAGCTTGCAGGACAATCAGCCCCAGCATTTT	CASSLQDNQPQHF	TRBJ1-5	TRBV11-2	once	NA
TGTGCCAGTAGTATAGATGTGGATAGCGGGATTTCCTACAATGAGCAGTTCTTC	CASSIDVDSGISYNEQFF	TRBJ2-1	TRBV19	NA	TRBD2
TGTGCCAGCAGCAGGACAGCGAACACCGGGGAGCTGTTTTTT	CASSRTANTGELFF	TRBJ2-2	TRBV7-9	NA	NA
TGTGCCAGCAGCTTTTTTTCTAATAGCGGGAGATTCGGATACAATGAGCAGTTCTTC	CASSFFSNSGRFGYNEQFF	TRBJ2-1	TRBV7-9	once	TRBD2
TGTGCCAGCAGTTTGGGGACAGGCAACTACAATGAGCAGTTCTTC	CASSLGTGNYNEQFF	TRBJ2-1	TRBV28	NA	TRBD1
TGTGCCAGCTCAGGGGGGACTAGCGGACTCGTGGGCGAGCAGTACTTC	CASSGGTSGLVGEQYF	TRBJ2-7	TRBV18	NA	TRBD2
TGTGCCAGCTCACCTGGACAGGGGGTACGTCAGCCCCAGCATTTT	CASSPGQGVRQPQHF	TRBJ1-5	TRBV18	NA	TRBD1
TGTGCCAGCAGCCCCGGGACAGGGGATGTGGGTGAAAAACTGTTTTTT	CASSPGTGDVGEKLFF	TRBJ1-4	TRBV28	NA	TRBD1
TGTGCCAGCAGCCCGGACAGGTCGGGAACCGGGGAGCTGTTTTTT	CASSPDRSGTGELFF	TRBJ2-2	TRBV7-3	NA	TRBD1
TGTGCCAGCAGATCTGGGACAGCCAATCAGCCCCAGCATTTT	CASRSGTANQPQHF	TRBJ1-5	TRBV28	NA	TRBD1
TGTGCCAGCAGTTACCGGGACAGGGATAACACAGATACGCAGTATTTT	CASSYRDRDNTDTQYF	TRBJ2-3	TRBV6-6	NA	TRBD1
TGTGCCAGTAGTATCCCAGCGGGAGGGGGCAATGAGCAGTTCTTC	CASSIPAGGGNEQFF	TRBJ2-1	TRBV19	NA	TRBD2
TGTGCCACCAGCAGAGATCGCGGTTCTAAGAGGGAGCAGTACTTC	CATSRDRGSKREQYF	TRBJ2-7	TRBV15	once	NA
TGTGCCAGCAGCTTAGCTGGGAGAACCTACGAGCAGTACTTC	CASSLAGRTYEQYF	TRBJ2-7	TRBV7-8	NA	NA
TGTGCCAGCAGACCCACTACAGGGTCCGGGGCCAACGTCCTGACTTTC	CASRPTTGSGANVLTF	TRBJ2-6	TRBV3-1/TRBV3-2	NA	NA
TGTGCCAGCAGGACTAGCGGGACGTACGAGCAGTACTTC	CASRTSGTYEQYF	TRBJ2-7	TRBV28	NA	TRBD2
TGTGCCAGCACCCAGGGCACGAACACAGATACGCAGTATTTT	CASTQGTNTDTQYF	TRBJ2-3	TRBV28	NA	NA
TGTGCCAGTAGTAGTTCAGAGGGAGGGATGCTCGAGCAGTACTTC	CASSSSEGGMLEQYF	TRBJ2-7	TRBV19	NA	TRBD2
TGCAGCGTCTCAAACAGGGCCGCTGAAGCTTTCTTT	CSVSNRAAEAFF	TRBJ1-1	TRBV29-1	NA	NA
TGTGCCAGCAGCCAAGATTGGAGGGATTGGTCCTATAATTCACCCCTCCACTTT	CASSQDWRDWSYNSPLHF	TRBJ1-6	TRBV3-1/TRBV3-2	NA	NA
TGTGCCAGCAGTTACGTTTCGGAGCAGTACTTC	CASSYVSEQYF	TRBJ2-7	TRBV6-6	NA	NA
TGTGCCAGCGGCCTCCGACAGGACTACGAGCAGTACTTC	CASGLRQDYEQYF	TRBJ2-7	TRBV27	NA	NA
TGTGCCAGCAGTTTGAGTACTAGAGTTATCGGGCAGTACTTC	CASSLSTRVIGQYF	TRBJ2-7	TRBV28	once	NA
TGTGCCAGCAGTTACTCGGTGGGAGGGAATTCACCCCTCCACTTT	CASSYSVGGNSPLHF	TRBJ1-6	TRBV6-6	once	NA
TGTGCCACCATGACTAGCGGGAGTTATGAGCAGTTCTTC	CATMTSGSYEQFF	TRBJ2-1	TRBV24-1	NA	TRBD2
TGTGCCAGCAGTCAATGGGGACTAGCGGGAGGCATCGGCAATGAGCAGTTCTTC	CASSQWGLAGGIGNEQFF	TRBJ2-1	TRBV27	NA	TRBD2
TGTGCCAGCAGCCGCAGTGGGGGCGGATTGGGGGAGCTGTTTTTT	CASSRSGGGLGELFF	TRBJ2-2	TRBV3-1/TRBV3-2	NA	NA
TGTGCCAGCAGTTACGGACAAGGGGAACCCTCTTACACCGGGGAGCTGTTTTTT	CASSYGQGEPSYTGELFF	TRBJ2-2	TRBV27	NA	NA
TGTGCCAGCAGCTTAGTGGCTAGCGACACAGATACGCAGTATTTT	CASSLVASDTDTQYF	TRBJ2-3	TRBV7-2	NA	NA
TGTGCCAGCAGTGAAGACTCGAGCTCCTACAATGAGCAGTTCTTC	CASSEDSSSYNEQFF	TRBJ2-1	TRBV2	NA	NA
TGTGCCTGGACCCGGGGTAGCGGCATATTCTCTGGGGCCAACGTCCTGACTTTC	CAWTRGSGIFSGANVLTF	TRBJ2-6	TRBV30	NA	NA
TGTGCCAGCGCCCGAGGTGCGGGAGCGCTAGACATTCAGTACTTC	CASARGAGALDIQYF	TRBJ2-4	TRBV18	NA	TRBD2
TGTGCCAGCAGAGGGACAGAAATTAATTCACCCCTCCACTTT	CASRGTEINSPLHF	TRBJ1-6	TRBV28	NA	TRBD1
TGTGCCAGTAGGGGGACAGGGGGTTGGGGCACTGAAGCTTTCTTT	CASRGTGGWGTEAFF	TRBJ1-1	TRBV19	NA	TRBD1
TGCGCCAGCAGCCCGGGGACAACAAGGGGCTACACCTTC	CASSPGTTRGYTF	TRBJ1-2	TRBV5-1	NA	NA
TGTGCCAGCAGTCCCATTAGCGGGAGGGCGGTCGAGCAGTACTTC	CASSPISGRAVEQYF	TRBJ2-7	TRBV6-5	NA	TRBD2
TGTGCCAGCAGCTGGGACAGTGGGCAGCCCCAGCATTTT	CASSWDSGQPQHF	TRBJ1-5	TRBV5-4	few	TRBD1
TGTGCCAGCTCCCCCCGCGTGGCGGGAGGGGTCGATGAGCAGTTCTTC	CASSPRVAGGVDEQFF	TRBJ2-1	TRBV18	NA	TRBD2
TGTGCCAGCTCACCCGGATCAGGATCTGGAAACACCATATATTTT	CASSPGSGSGNTIYF	TRBJ1-3	TRBV18	NA	NA
TGTGCCACCAGTGTACCGGGGGAGGCGGGCAATGAGCAGTTCTTC	CATSVPGEAGNEQFF	TRBJ2-1	TRBV24-1	NA	NA
TGTGCCTGGCAGGGGATCGGCTACACCTTC	CAWQGIGYTF	TRBJ1-2	TRBV30	NA	NA
TGTGCCAGCAGCTTGGGGACAGGGGAGGCCAGACAGCCCCAGCATTTT	CASSLGTGEARQPQHF	TRBJ1-5	TRBV5-6	NA	TRBD1
TGTGCCAGCAGCTTAGAAGGGAGCACTAATGAAAAACTGTTTTTT	CASSLEGSTNEKLFF	TRBJ1-4	TRBV7-8	NA	NA
TGTGCCAGCAGTCCCCGGACAGGGGATCAGCCCCAGCATTTT	CASSPRTGDQPQHF	TRBJ1-5	TRBV6-5	NA	TRBD1
TGTGCCAGCTCACCTCCAACTAGCGGGGGGTACAATGAGCAGTTCTTC	CASSPPTSGGYNEQFF	TRBJ2-1	TRBV18	once	TRBD2
TGTGCTAGTGGAGAAGGGGGGGAGGCTCTTCATACGCAGTATTTT	CASGEGGEALHTQYF	TRBJ2-3	TRBV12-5	NA	NA
TGTGCCAGCAGCCAACAGGGTGGAAATGAGCAGTTCTTC	CASSQQGGNEQFF	TRBJ2-1	TRBV7-9	NA	NA
TGTGCCAGCAGTTTACCCCCCCAGGGAACTTACTACGAGCAGTACTTC	CASSLPPQGTYYEQYF	TRBJ2-7	TRBV27	NA	NA
TGTGCCAGCAGTTTCTTAGGGGGCCAAACCGGGGAGCTGTTTTTT	CASSFLGGQTGELFF	TRBJ2-2	TRBV27	NA	TRBD1